The clone carrying this TCR beta chain came up once. Its antigen is not known. These data are taken from a study of cytomegalovirus exposure and HLA in healthy donors. The study's findings and limits: One cluster of highly shared sequence variants probably arose as a sequencing artifact.

Germline assignment: CDR1 SGHAT and CDR2 FQNNGV. The junction had 5 bases not matched to a gene; V was cut back by 0 bases and J by 6 bases. The length of the CDR3 is 15 residues. This PCR relied on a set of 60 Vbeta primers and 13 Jbeta primers. Only in-frame clones appear in the TCRdb table, and some are missing; sequencing was by immunoSEQ multiplex PCR. Of around 170,000 clones in the sample, 60% to 85% were seen once. The rearrangement joins TRBV11-2 to TRBJ1-5, with 7 bases lining up with TRBD1. Sequences were obtained from PBMCs. This sequence originates from a middle-aged woman in good health and CMV-seropositive. CDR3 in DNA: TGTGCCAGCAGCTTAGAAACAGGGGCGGGTCAGCCCCAGCATTTT. Translating it yields CASSLETGAGQPQHF.